The clone carrying this T cell receptor beta chain was recorded at least ten times. The antigen is undetermined. This sample is part of a study of breast tumors, draining lymph nodes, adjacent tissues. General study findings and limits: Data only fit, rather than demonstrated, lymph node origin of most tumor T cells. Compared with lymph nodes, tumors were less diverse; compared with nontumor tissue, more. Findings are consistent with lymph node origin and intratumoral expansion of most tumor T cells. Luminal-like breast cancer showed significantly higher tumor–nontumor repertoire similarity than basal-like.

Breast cancer patients provided tissue from their axillary draining lymph nodes. CDR3 length: 16 amino acids. Germline loops: CDR1 SNHLY, CDR2 FYNNEI. Trimming cost V 8 bases and J 6 bases, with 23 bases left between them. TCRdb reprocessed the multiplex PCR reads with MiXCR, giving one entry per CDR3 protein. The sample comprises over 130,000 distinct CDR3 sequences, about 31% of which are singletons, and roughly 2.2% rests with the top ten. This TCR was recovered from a female donor with breast cancer. Some clones in this sample may be carry-over from other donors' samples. Sample: axillary lymph node tissue. The V gene is TRBV2, the J gene TRBJ1-5; D is possibly TRBD1 (5 bases). CDR3 sequence: CASGLRDSRRGQPQHF. The CDR3 nucleotides are TGTGCCAGCGGACTCCGGGACTCCCGCCGGGGTCAGCCCCAGCATTTT. Based on the CDR3 plus reference TRBV2 and TRBJ1-5, the full variable domain is EPEVTQTPSHQVTQMGQEVILRCVPISNHLYFYWYRQILGQKVEFLVSFYNNEISEKSEIFDDQFSVERPDGSNFTLKIRSTKLEDSAMYFCASGLRDSRRGQPQHFGDGTRLSIL.